Shown below are 25 T cell receptor beta chains from a single sample sequenced in a study of CD8+ T cells in alopecia areata listed by TCRdb under 2018. Receptor libraries were prepared by the immunoSEQ multiplex PCR assay. To provide template for TCR sequencing, every sample had RNA extracted and reverse transcribed into cDNA. The immuneACCESS repertoire file appears here via TCRdb, limited to in-frame rearrangements. These files lack a portion of the clones; in checked studies, under half of the deficit traces to unresolved V genes, and the cause of the others is not known. Within this sample are under 200,000 clones, with roughly two thirds of them counted one time only. The ten largest clonotypes hold roughly 0.99% of the sample. This specimen's time point label, per the study, means: more than 3 weeks on oral tofacitinib. This specimen's treatment or condition label, interpreted: oral pan-JAK inhibitor, 5-10 mg twice daily.

Material: CD4+ T cells sorted from blood, obtained at week 4, from a patient treated with tofacitinib. These receptors originate from a human donor with alopecia areata.

The chain employs TRBV7-9 and TRBJ1-3, with 9 bases identical to TRBD1. Germline assignment: CDR1 SEHNR and CDR2 FQNEAQ (reference sequence). V shed 4 bases and J 11 bases; nucleotides not matched to a gene: 15. The length of the CDR3 is 16 residues. CDR3 residues: CASSSWYPGQGWAIYF. CDR3 sequence (DNA): TGTGCCAGCAGCTCGTGGTACCCGGGACAGGGATGGGCCATATATTTT.

Ten or more counts support this clone. This chain connects TRBV2 to TRBJ2-3, with 8 nucleotides matching TRBD2. The CDR3 sequence is 15 residues long. The junction had 7 bases not matched to a gene; V was cut back by 5 bases and J by 3 bases. CDR1 SNHLY and CDR2 FYNNEI come from the germline V gene. CDR3 protein: CASSYRGGRTDTQYF. The CDR3 bases are TGTGCCAGCAGTTATCGGGGGGGCCGAACAGATACGCAGTATTTT.

The chain combines TRBV30 with TRBJ1-6; no clear D gene. The CDR3 runs 14 residues. The V end was cut by 2 bases, the J end by 3 bases, with 8 bases between. In germline, CDR1 is GTSNPN, CDR2 SVGIG (reference sequence). The CDR3 DNA is TGTGCCTGGAGTTTGATTGACTATAATTCACCCCTCCACTTT. It encodes CAWSLIDYNSPLHF. Full variable domain (missing parts from reference TRBV30 and TRBJ1-6): SQTIHQWPATLVQPVGSPLSLECTVEGTSNPNLYWYRQAAGRGLQLLFYSVGIGQISSEVPQNLSASRPQDRQFILSSKKLLLSDSGFYLCAWSLIDYNSPLHFGNGTRLTVT.

The gene calls are TRBV6-5 and TRBJ2-5; a weak D match, TRBD1 (6 bases). CDR1 and CDR2 (germline): MNHEY, SVGAGI. V lost 2 bases and J 5 bases, leaving 15 bases between the germline ends. The CDR3 length is 15 residues. CDR3 amino acids: CASSYGRGKRETQYF. DNA for the CDR3: TGTGCCAGCAGTTACGGCAGGGGCAAAAGGGAGACCCAGTACTTC.

This chain joins TRBV7-6 and TRBJ1-1; possibly TRBD1 for D (5 bases). CDR1 and CDR2 (germline): SGHVS, FNYEAQ. The CDR3 length is 16 residues. V lost 3 bases, J lost 4 bases, and 18 bases lay in between. This CDR3 is CASSLGRARGGTEAFF. The CDR3, as DNA: TGTGCCAGCAGCTTGGGGAGGGCGAGGGGAGGCACTGAAGCTTTCTTT.

This clone was seen a few times. This rearrangement joins TRBV7-9 to TRBJ2-7; the match to TRBD1 covers 9 bases. In germline, CDR1 is SEHNR, CDR2 FQNEAQ (reference sequence). V lost 10 bases, J lost 1 base, and 8 bases stayed unmatched. This CDR3 contains 14 residues. This CDR3 is CATQRGQGSYEQYF. The CDR3, as DNA: TGTGCCACTCAAAGAGGACAGGGGTCCTACGAGCAGTACTTC.

This CDR3 reads CASSLQGGYVNYEQYF. The DNA for the CDR3 is TGCGCCAGCAGCTTGCAGGGGGGTTATGTTAACTACGAGCAGTACTTC. V is TRBV5-1 and J is TRBJ2-7; D perhaps matches TRBD1 (7 bases). This CDR3 comprises 16 residues. The V gene lost 1 base and the J gene lost 3 bases, with 17 bases spanning the gap. Germline V gene sequence: CDR1 SGHRS, CDR2 YFSETQ.

The J gene is TRBJ2-2, the V gene TRBV4-1, with 9 bases lining up with TRBD1. V dropped 1 base and J dropped 6; count of bases not matched to a gene: 3. The germline V gene encodes CDR1 MGHRA and CDR2 YSYEKL. The CDR3 length is 15 residues. CDR3 protein: CASSQANRGPGELFF. The CDR3 bases are TGCGCCAGCAGCCAAGCCAACAGGGGGCCCGGGGAGCTGTTTTTT.

This chain joins TRBV2 and TRBJ1-1, with D possibly TRBD1 on 5 matching bases. CDR3 length: 11 residues. Germline V CDR1 and CDR2: SNHLY, FYNNEI. The germline V and J ends were trimmed by 6 bases and 3 bases, with 5 bases remaining between them. The CDR3 loop reads CASSRDTEAFF. DNA of the CDR3: TGTGCCAGCAGCAGGGACACTGAAGCTTTCTTT.

The rearrangement links TRBV9 to TRBJ1-1; D gene unclear. This CDR3 is 14 amino acids long. Germline V gene lookup returns CDR1 SGDLS and CDR2 YYNGEE. V lost 0 bases, J lost 1 base, and 7 bases lay in between. This chain's CDR3 is CASSVAPGNTEAFF. DNA for the CDR3: TGTGCCAGCAGCGTAGCTCCGGGGAACACTGAAGCTTTCTTT.

The gene calls are TRBV7-6 and TRBJ1-1; D gene ambiguous. V was pared by 4 bases and J by 0 bases, with 6 bases between. The CDR3 covers 13 residues. Germline V gene sequence: CDR1 SGHVS, CDR2 FNYEAQ. Here the CDR3 reads CASSSMVNTEAFF. Written as DNA, the CDR3 is TGTGCCAGCAGCTCAATGGTGAACACTGAAGCTTTCTTT.

This rearrangement joins TRBV30 to TRBJ1-5; 7 nucleotides align to TRBD1. V was clipped by 4 bases and J by 7 bases; unmatched bases: 10. CDR3 size: 14 residues. Germline assignment: CDR1 GTSNPN and CDR2 SVGIG (reference sequence). CDR3 coding DNA: TGTGCCTGGACATTCAGGGGGACTGGGCAGCCCCAGCATTTT. This codes for CAWTFRGTGQPQHF.

This clone was counted once. The chain links TRBV7-9 to TRBJ1-1, with D hard to call. The V end lost 5 bases, the J end lost 6 bases, and 13 bases lay between the germline ends. The germline V gene has CDR1 SEHNR and CDR2 FQNEAQ (reference sequence). There are 13 residues in the CDR3. The CDR3 DNA follows: TGTGCCAGCAGCCTTCCGTTATCCCCTGAAGCTTTCTTT. It codes for CASSLPLSPEAFF.

The V gene is TRBV5-4, the J gene TRBJ2-1; 8 nucleotides line up with TRBD2. CDR3 length equals 16 residues. CDR1 and CDR2 (germline): SGHNT, YYREEE (reference sequence). After removal of 0 bases from V and 3 bases from J, the junction contained 5 bases not matched to a gene. CDR3: CASSLAGGGIYNEQFF. CDR3 sequence (DNA): TGTGCCAGCAGCTTGGCCGGGGGGGGCATCTACAATGAGCAGTTCTTC.

This clone was detected only a few times. The gene calls are TRBV29-1 and TRBJ2-1; D is possibly TRBD1 or TRBD2 (5 bases each). The germline V gene has CDR1 SQVTM and CDR2 ANQGSEA. The CDR3 runs 12 residues. Trimming took 7 bases from V and 6 from J, leaving 13 bases between them. CDR3 amino acids: CSASPGRNEQFF. In DNA, the CDR3 is TGCAGCGCGAGTCCGGGGCGCAATGAGCAGTTCTTC.

This clone was counted only a few times. The rearrangement uses TRBV19 and TRBJ2-5, with 7 bases lining up with TRBD1. After removal of 2 bases from V and 2 bases from J, the junction contained 2 bases not matched to a gene. Germline CDR1 and CDR2: LNHDA and SQIVND (reference sequence). This CDR3 has 14 amino acids. The CDR3 nucleotides read TGTGCCAGTAGTATACCGGGACAGCAAGAGACCCAGTACTTC. Amino acids: CASSIPGQQETQYF.

This clone has only a few counts. The CDR3 is CSSRAGGTDGYTF. The CDR3 DNA reads TGCAGTTCCCGGGCGGGGGGCACGGATGGCTACACCTTC. This chain uses TRBV29-1 with TRBJ1-2; D might be TRBD1 (6 bases). This CDR3 has 13 residues. The germline CDR1 and CDR2 sequences are SQVTM and ANQGSEA.

The rearrangement joins TRBV29-1 to TRBJ2-4, with D possibly matching TRBD1 (5 bases). The CDR3 loop spans 12 amino acids. V lost 7 bases to trimming and J lost 5 bases, with 12 bases between them. Germline V lookup: CDR1 SQVTM, CDR2 ANQGSEA. Here the CDR3 reads CSARAPQNIQYF. CDR3 DNA: TGCAGCGCCAGGGCGCCTCAAAACATTCAGTACTTC.

The chain has TRBV15 and TRBJ2-5; D perhaps matches TRBD1 (6 bases). The CDR3 has 14 residues. The V and J ends lost 1 base and 1 base respectively, with 7 bases between them. Germline loops: CDR1 LNHNV, CDR2 YYDKDF (reference sequence). The CDR3 coding sequence is TGTGCCACCAGCAGAGGGGACATCCAAGAGACCCAGTACTTC. Its translation is CATSRGDIQETQYF.

Here the CDR3 DNA reads TGCGCCAGCAGCTTCTCCCCACGAGCGGGGGTAGAGCAGTTCTTC. Amino acid sequence: CASSFSPRAGVEQFF. This chain joins TRBV5-1 and TRBJ2-1; 8 bases line up with TRBD2. The length of the CDR3 is 15 residues. V lost 2 bases and J lost 10; bases outside the gene matches: 11. CDR1 is SGHRS, CDR2 YFSETQ, per germline. Filled out from reference TRBV5-1 and TRBJ2-1, the complete variable domain reads KAGVTQTPRYLIKTRGQQVTLSCSPISGHRSVSWYQQTPGQGLQFLFEYFSETQRNKGNFPGRFSGRQFSNSRSEMNVSTLELGDSALYLCASSFSPRAGVEQFFGPGTRLTVL.

This chain uses TRBV19 with TRBJ2-5, with D possibly matching TRBD2 (7 bases). Germline CDR1 reads LNHDA; CDR2 reads SQIVND (reference sequence). The CDR3 length is 13 residues. V lost 6 bases and J lost 2, with 10 bases in between. CDR3 in amino acids: CASRRGPQETQYF. The CDR3 DNA follows: TGTGCCAGTAGGCGGGGGCCACAAGAGACCCAGTACTTC.

The chain employs TRBV29-1 and TRBJ1-1; D gene uncertain. This CDR3 has 13 residues. Germline CDR1 SQVTM, CDR2 ANQGSEA. V lost 3 bases, J lost 2 bases, and 10 bases lay in between. The CDR3 region has the DNA TGCAGCGTTGATAGTCAGGCTAACACTGAAGCTTTCTTT. Translating gives CSVDSQANTEAFF.

The gene calls are TRBV5-1 and TRBJ2-7; D unresolved. The CDR3 contains 12 residues. The germline gives CDR1 SGHRS, CDR2 YFSETQ. V was pared by 4 bases and J by 6 bases, with 11 bases between. CDR3 sequence (DNA): TGCGCCAGCAGCATGGACGTGTCCGAGCAGTACTTC. It is translated as CASSMDVSEQYF.

The chain is built from TRBV25-1 and TRBJ1-2; D is unclear. The germline V gene encodes CDR1 MGHDK and CDR2 SYGVNS. Trimming took off 6 bases at V and 3 bases at J, with 5 bases between the two ends. This CDR3 has 11 amino acids. CDR3 DNA sequence: TGTGCCAGCAGCCGGGACTATGGCTACACCTTC. Translation gives CASSRDYGYTF.

The rearrangement uses TRBV29-1 and TRBJ2-7, with 10 bases that match TRBD1. Per the germline V gene, CDR1 is SQVTM and CDR2 is ANQGSEA. With V trimmed by 4 bases and J by 3 bases, 6 bases remained unmatched. This CDR3 has 14 amino acids. CDR3: CSVAPGTGVYEQYF. The CDR3 bases are TGCAGCGTTGCCCCCGGGACAGGGGTCTACGAGCAGTACTTC.